This T cell receptor (beta chain) was observed in a study of cytomegalovirus exposure and HLA in healthy donors. The CDR3 length is 15 residues. With V trimmed by 1 base and J by 7 bases, 3 bases remained unmatched. Per the germline V gene, CDR1 is LNHDA and CDR2 is SQIVND (reference sequence). The table lists this clone with a count of one. Primers: 60 Vbeta forward and 13 Jbeta reverse. Clones were sequenced by immunoSEQ multiplex PCR, and TCRdb holds only the in-frame ones, with some missing. Here the sample spans 150,000 or so clones, about 76% being singletons. The sequenced sample was PBMCs. The chain joins TRBV19 to TRBJ1-4, with 10 positions matching TRBD1. The TCR sequence derives from a male donor in good health and CMV-seronegative. The chain's CDR3 is CASSIGQGAVEKLFF. The CDR3 DNA follows: TGTGCCAGTAGTATAGGACAGGGGGCGGTTGAAAAACTGTTTTTT.